This is a list of T cell receptor beta chains from one sample in a study of cytomegalovirus exposure and HLA in healthy donors. Some clones are missing from TCRdb's copy, which holds only in-frame ones; the method was immunoSEQ multiplex PCR. The sample lists over 85,000 clones, approximately 90% occurring once. The sample consisted of PBMCs. All receptors come from a woman aged 18-29 years in good health and CMV-seronegative. Each CDR3 is given with its conserved first and last residue. The D gene is left open where the match is weak. Where a row states a size, it is once, few, many or the class of an expanded clone; other rows omit it.

D: -; J: TRBJ1-2; V: TRBV5-8; size: -; CDR3: CASSPGGGRHSSYTF; DNA: TGTGCCAGCAGCCCCGGGGGGGGAAGACATTCTAGCTACACCTTC
D: TRBD1; J: TRBJ2-5; V: TRBV9; size: -; CDR3: CASSVSGTGKETQYF; DNA: TGTGCCAGCAGCGTATCTGGGACAGGGAAAGAGACCCAGTACTTC
D: TRBD1; J: TRBJ2-7; V: TRBV7-2; size: -; CDR3: CASSLLGQGAYEQYF; DNA: TGTGCCAGCAGCTTATTGGGACAGGGGGCATACGAGCAGTACTTC
D: -; J: TRBJ1-5; V: TRBV18; size: -; CDR3: CASSPQGGQPQHF; DNA: TGTGCCAGCTCACCACAGGGCGGGCAGCCCCAGCATTTT
D: -; J: TRBJ2-7; V: TRBV10-3; size: -; CDR3: CAISEGQKGYEQYF; DNA: TGTGCCATCAGTGAGGGACAGAAGGGCTACGAGCAGTACTTC
D: -; J: TRBJ1-1; V: TRBV30; size: once; CDR3: CAWSTPGGASTEAFF; DNA: TGTGCCTGGAGTACCCCGGGGGGGGCGAGTACTGAAGCTTTCTTT
D: TRBD1; J: TRBJ1-4; V: TRBV28; size: -; CDR3: CASSLRQGVTEKLFF; DNA: TGTGCCAGCAGTCTCAGACAGGGTGTGACTGAAAAACTGTTTTTT
D: -; J: TRBJ1-4; V: TRBV11-2; size: once; CDR3: CASSLAFFSVQGSEKLFF; DNA: TGTGCCAGCAGCTTAGCTTTTTTTTCGGTTCAGGGATCTGAAAAACTGTTTTTT
D: -; J: TRBJ1-5; V: TRBV1; size: -; CDR3: CTSSQAPRTGYSNQPQHF; DNA: TGCACCAGCAGCCAAGCGCCTCGAACGGGATATAGCAATCAGCCCCAGCATTTT
D: -; J: TRBJ1-2; V: TRBV7-9; size: -; CDR3: CATYSDRNYGYTF; DNA: TGTGCCACCTACTCGGACAGAAACTATGGCTACACCTTC
D: -; J: TRBJ2-1; V: TRBV6-5; size: -; CDR3: CASTLTRGGANEQFF; DNA: TGTGCCAGCACTCTAACTAGGGGGGGGGCCAATGAGCAGTTCTTC
D: -; J: TRBJ2-1; V: TRBV28; size: once; CDR3: CASSRHYRVTYNEQFF; DNA: TGTGCCAGCAGCCGCCACTACAGGGTAACCTACAATGAGCAGTTCTTC
D: -; J: TRBJ1-1; V: TRBV20-1; size: -; CDR3: CSVRGNTEAFF; DNA: TGCAGTGTTCGGGGGAACACTGAAGCTTTCTTT
D: TRBD1; J: TRBJ1-2; V: TRBV7-9; size: -; CDR3: CASSLEAGGDGYTF; DNA: TGTGCCAGCAGCTTAGAGGCAGGGGGTGACGGCTACACCTTC
D: TRBD2; J: TRBJ2-5; V: TRBV18; size: -; CDR3: CASSPGTSEHQETQYF; DNA: TGTGCCAGCTCACCCGGGACTAGCGAACACCAAGAGACCCAGTACTTC
D: TRBD1; J: TRBJ2-1; V: TRBV7-3; size: -; CDR3: CASSHDRANNEQFF; DNA: TGTGCCAGCAGCCACGACAGGGCCAACAATGAGCAGTTCTTC
D: -; J: TRBJ2-1; V: TRBV5-1; size: -; CDR3: CASSQQLDEQFF; DNA: TGCGCCAGCAGCCAACAGCTTGATGAGCAGTTCTTC
D: -; J: TRBJ1-2; V: TRBV6-5; size: -; CDR3: CASSPDTYYGYTF; DNA: TGTGCCAGCAGCCCTGACACTTACTATGGCTACACCTTC
D: -; J: TRBJ2-4; V: TRBV5-6; size: -; CDR3: CASSFGGAKNIQYF; DNA: TGTGCCAGCAGCTTTGGCGGGGCCAAAAACATTCAGTACTTC